A single sample gave rise to the 4 T cell receptor beta chains below, sequenced in a study of OX40 agonist ivuxolimab in advanced cancers. The assay was immunoSEQ multiplex PCR, and TCRdb's table has in-frame clones only and misses some. This repertoire shows tens of thousands of clones, 84% found once; its top ten account for around 2.7%. This specimen consisted of CD4+ or CD8+ T cells sorted from blood, obtained in a trial of the OX40 agonist ivuxolimab. The origin of the receptors is an adult with an advanced solid tumor such as melanoma, head and neck, liver or kidney cancer.

V usage is TRBV6-5 and J usage is TRBJ2-3, with a weak D call TRBD2 (6 bases). In germline, CDR1 is MNHEY, CDR2 SVGAGI. Trimming took off 6 bases at V and 6 bases at J, with 19 bases between the two ends. The CDR3 has 15 residues. The CDR3 coding sequence is TGTGCCAGCAGCGCTAGGGACTTGACCTGGGATACGCAGTATTTT. Translated: CASSARDLTWDTQYF.

The chain has TRBV27 and TRBJ1-4, with TRBD1 matching 10 bases. Germline V lookup: CDR1 MNHEY, CDR2 SMNVEV (reference sequence). The J segment lost 3 bases and the V segment lost 5 bases, leaving 3 bases of the junction unmatched. The CDR3 extends over 15 amino acids. The CDR3 loop reads CASSPGTGANEKLFF. CDR3 coding DNA: TGTGCCAGCAGTCCCGGGACAGGGGCTAATGAAAAACTGTTTTTT.

The V gene is TRBV9, the J gene TRBJ2-5, with TRBD2 identical over 11 bases. The CDR3 totals 19 residues. Germline assignment: CDR1 SGDLS and CDR2 YYNGEE. Trimming cost V 2 bases and J 1 base; bases outside gene matches: 13. The CDR3 here is CASSVLMGTSGVLQETQYF. The CDR3 DNA is TGTGCCAGCAGCGTCCTTATGGGGACTAGCGGCGTCCTCCAAGAGACCCAGTACTTC.

The chain has TRBV11-3 and TRBJ2-1, with 7 bases identical to TRBD2. V dropped 8 bases and J dropped 4; count of bases not matched to a gene: 5. The V gene's germline CDR1 is SGHNT and CDR2 YENEEA. The CDR3 loop spans 13 amino acids. The CDR3 bases are TGTGCCAGCTCCGATAGCGGGTACAATGAGCAGTTCTTC. This sequence encodes CASSDSGYNEQFF.